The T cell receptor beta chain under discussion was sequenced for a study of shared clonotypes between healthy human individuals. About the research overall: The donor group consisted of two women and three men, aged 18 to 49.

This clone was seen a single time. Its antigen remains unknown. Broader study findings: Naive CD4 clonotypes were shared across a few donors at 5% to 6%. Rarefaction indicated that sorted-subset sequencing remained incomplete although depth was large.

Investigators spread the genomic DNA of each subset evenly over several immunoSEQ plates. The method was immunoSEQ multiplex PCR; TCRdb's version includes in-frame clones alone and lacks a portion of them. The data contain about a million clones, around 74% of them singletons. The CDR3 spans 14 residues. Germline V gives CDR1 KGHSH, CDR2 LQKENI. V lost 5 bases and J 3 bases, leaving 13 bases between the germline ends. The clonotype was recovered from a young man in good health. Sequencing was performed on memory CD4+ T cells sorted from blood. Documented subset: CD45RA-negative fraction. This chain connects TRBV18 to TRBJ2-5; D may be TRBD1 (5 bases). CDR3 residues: CASSSRVLEETQYF. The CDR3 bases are TGTGCCAGCTCATCCAGGGTCCTAGAAGAGACCCAGTACTTC.